These T cell receptor beta chains were read from a single sample in a study of post-analysis software for immune sequencing data. TCRdb fed the PCR reads into MiXCR, producing one record per CDR3 protein. This sample has about 540,000 distinct CDR3 sequences, with 30% to 40% found just once. Sequences were obtained from blood. These receptors originate from a girl younger than 18 with multiple sclerosis. CDR3s include the opening cysteine and the closing phenylalanine or tryptophan. Fields, in order: V gene, clone size, D gene, J gene, CDR3 DNA, CDR3 protein. The D gene is left open where the match is weak. Size is stated for part of the rows, as once, few or many counts, or as a class when the clone is expanded.

>TRBV4-1|NA|TRBD2|TRBJ2-3
TGCGCCAGCAGCCCCCCAAGCGGGGGGGCGGCAGATACGCAGTATTTT
CASSPPSGGAADTQYF
>TRBV7-8|NA|NA|TRBJ2-7
TGTGCCAGCAGCAACAATCCGGGTGCCCATTACGAGCAGTACTTC
CASSNNPGAHYEQYF
>TRBV28|once|TRBD1|TRBJ1-2
TGTGCCAGCAGTTTACGGGACAGCTACGATGGCTACACCTTC
CASSLRDSYDGYTF
>TRBV20-1|many|NA|TRBJ2-3
TGCAGTGCTGAGATGGGGACCCATCACCTAGATACGCAGTATTTT
CSAEMGTHHLDTQYF
>TRBV5-1|NA|TRBD2|TRBJ2-5
TGCGCCAGCAGCTTCGGACTAGCGGGGGGGCCAGGGCGGCAAGAGACCCAGTACTTC
CASSFGLAGGPGRQETQYF
>TRBV12-3/TRBV12-4|few|NA|TRBJ2-7
TGTGCCAGCATGATAGGGGGGTTGAGCTCCTACGAGCAGTACTTC
CASMIGGLSSYEQYF
>TRBV24-1|NA|NA|TRBJ1-1
TGTGCCACCAGTGATTTCATCAGTTCGTGGACTGAAGCTTTCTTT
CATSDFISSWTEAFF
>TRBV29-1|NA|NA|TRBJ2-3
TGCAGCGTTGAAGTCCGCACAGATACGCAGTATTTT
CSVEVRTDTQYF
>TRBV6-1|few|NA|TRBJ1-2
TGTGCCAGCAGTGAAGGAGGGTACTATGGCTACACCTTC
CASSEGGYYGYTF
>TRBV4-1|NA|NA|TRBJ2-3
TGCGCCAGCAGCCAAGATTGGGCTCGGAGGGGTACGCAGTATTTT
CASSQDWARRGTQYF
>TRBV5-1|NA|NA|TRBJ2-5
TGCGCCAGCAGCTTGGTGGGACCCAGCTGCAATGAGCAGTACTTC
CASSLVGPSCNEQYF
>TRBV4-2|NA|TRBD2|TRBJ2-1
TGTGCCAGCAACCAAGATCAGGGCGGGGGGCTCAACAATGAGCAGTTCTTC
CASNQDQGGGLNNEQFF
>TRBV18|NA|TRBD1|TRBJ1-4
TGTGCCAGCTCCCCACAGACAGGGGATAATGAAAAACTGTTTTTT
CASSPQTGDNEKLFF